This T cell receptor (beta chain) was sequenced during a study of T cells after yellow fever vaccination. Study conclusions and caveats: Booster samples showed a return of most primary-vaccination clones (almost 97% CD4, around 88% CD8).

The CDR3 runs 15 residues. Germline V gene sequence: CDR1 DFQATT, CDR2 SNEGSKA (reference sequence). The V segment lost 3 bases and the J segment 0 bases; nucleotides outside the gene matches: 5. One entry per CDR3 protein, called by TCRdb with MiXCR from the 5' RACE reads. The table records about 42,000 distinct CDR3 sequences, approximately 6.3% of them present only once. This clonotype has ten or more counts. This receptor was taken from a young man who received the YFV17D yellow fever vaccine. This sequence joins TRBV20-1 and TRBJ1-3, with 7 bases fitting TRBD1. The sample consisted of PBMCs, either bulk or a sorted T-cell subset (CD4+, CD8+, memory, or dextramer-sorted; not recorded which), taken 45 days after the yellow fever booster vaccination. CDR3: CSARVTGTSGNTIYF. DNA of the CDR3: TGCAGTGCTAGGGTGACAGGGACCTCTGGAAACACCATATATTTT.